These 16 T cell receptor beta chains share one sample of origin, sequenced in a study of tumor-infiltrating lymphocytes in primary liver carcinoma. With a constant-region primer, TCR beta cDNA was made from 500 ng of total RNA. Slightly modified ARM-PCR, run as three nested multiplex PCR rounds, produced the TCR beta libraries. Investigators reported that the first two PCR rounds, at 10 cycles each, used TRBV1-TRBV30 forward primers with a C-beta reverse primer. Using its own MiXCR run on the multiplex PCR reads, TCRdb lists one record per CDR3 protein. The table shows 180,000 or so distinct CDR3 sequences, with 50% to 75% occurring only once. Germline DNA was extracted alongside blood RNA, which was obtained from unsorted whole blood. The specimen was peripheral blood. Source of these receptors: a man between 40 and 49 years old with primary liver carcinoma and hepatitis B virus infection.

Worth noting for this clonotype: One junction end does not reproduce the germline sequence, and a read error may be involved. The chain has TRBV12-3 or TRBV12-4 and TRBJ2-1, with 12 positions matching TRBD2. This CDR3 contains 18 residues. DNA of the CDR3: TGTGCCAGCAGTTTAGGACTAGCGGGAGAAATCCCCTACAATGAGCAGTCCTTC. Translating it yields CASSLGLAGEIPYNEQSF.

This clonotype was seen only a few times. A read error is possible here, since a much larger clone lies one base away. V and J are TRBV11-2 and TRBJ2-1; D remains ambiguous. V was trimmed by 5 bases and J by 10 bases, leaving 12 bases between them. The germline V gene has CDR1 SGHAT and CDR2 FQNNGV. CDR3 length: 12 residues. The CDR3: CASSILPAEQFF. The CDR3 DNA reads TGTGCCAGCAGCATCCTACCAGCGGAGCAGTTCTTC.

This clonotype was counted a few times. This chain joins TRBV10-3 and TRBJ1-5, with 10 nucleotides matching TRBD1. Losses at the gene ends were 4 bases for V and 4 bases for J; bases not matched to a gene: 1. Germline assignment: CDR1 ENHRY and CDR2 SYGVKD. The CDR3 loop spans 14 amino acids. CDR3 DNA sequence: TGTGCCATCAGTGGGGACAGGGGTAATCAGCCCCAGCATTTT. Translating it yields CAISGDRGNQPQHF.

CDR3: CASSYPIIDRDGNQPQHF. The CDR3 region has the DNA TGTGCCAGCAGTTACCCTATAATCGACAGGGACGGCAATCAGCCCCAGCATTTT. The chain links TRBV6-5 to TRBJ1-5; TRBD1 aligns across 7 bases. The germline V gene encodes CDR1 MNHEY and CDR2 SVGAGI. This CDR3 region has 18 residues. The ends lost 2 bases at V and 2 bases at J; junction bases unmatched: 12.

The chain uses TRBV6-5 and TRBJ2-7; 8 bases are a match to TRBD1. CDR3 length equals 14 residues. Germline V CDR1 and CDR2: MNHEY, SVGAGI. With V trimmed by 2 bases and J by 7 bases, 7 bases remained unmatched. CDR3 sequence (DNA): TGTGCCAGCAGTTACGGACAGGGAGGAAGAGAGCAGTACTTC. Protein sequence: CASSYGQGGREQYF.

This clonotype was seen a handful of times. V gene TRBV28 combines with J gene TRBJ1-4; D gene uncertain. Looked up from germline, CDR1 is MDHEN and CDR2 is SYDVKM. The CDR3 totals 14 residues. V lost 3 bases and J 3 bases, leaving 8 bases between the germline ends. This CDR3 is CASSFDGSNEKLFF. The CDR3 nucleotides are TGTGCCAGCAGTTTCGATGGGTCTAATGAAAAACTGTTTTTT.

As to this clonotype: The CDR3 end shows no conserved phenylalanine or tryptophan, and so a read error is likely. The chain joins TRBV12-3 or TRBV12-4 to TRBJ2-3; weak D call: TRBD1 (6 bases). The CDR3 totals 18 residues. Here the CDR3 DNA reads TGTGCCAGCAGCGCCCCCGGGACACATTTTCCCAGCACAGATACACAGTATTGT. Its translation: CASSAPGTHFPSTDTQYC.

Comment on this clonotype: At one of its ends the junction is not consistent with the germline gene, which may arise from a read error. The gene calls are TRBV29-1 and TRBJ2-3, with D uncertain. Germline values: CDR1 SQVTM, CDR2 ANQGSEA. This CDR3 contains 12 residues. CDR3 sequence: CSVRTWADTHYF. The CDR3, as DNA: TGCAGCGTTCGGACGTGGGCAGATACGCATTATTTT.

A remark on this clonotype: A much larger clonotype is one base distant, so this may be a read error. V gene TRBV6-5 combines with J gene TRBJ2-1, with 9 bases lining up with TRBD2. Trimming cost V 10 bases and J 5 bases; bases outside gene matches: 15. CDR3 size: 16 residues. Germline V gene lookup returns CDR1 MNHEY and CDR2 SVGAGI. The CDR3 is CATSPSSGIENNEQFF. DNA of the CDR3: TGTGCCACCAGCCCATCTAGCGGGATAGAAAACAATGAGCAGTTCTTC.

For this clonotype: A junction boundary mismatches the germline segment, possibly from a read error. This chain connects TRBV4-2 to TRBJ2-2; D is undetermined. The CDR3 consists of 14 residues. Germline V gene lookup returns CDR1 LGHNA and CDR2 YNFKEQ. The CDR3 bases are TGTGTCAGCAGCCTATGGAACTTGAGCGGGGAGCTGTTTTTT. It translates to CVSSLWNLSGELFF.

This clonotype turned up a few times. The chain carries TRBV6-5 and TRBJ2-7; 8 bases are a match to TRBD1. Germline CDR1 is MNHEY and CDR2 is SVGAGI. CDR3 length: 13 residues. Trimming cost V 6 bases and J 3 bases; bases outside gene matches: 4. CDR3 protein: CASSGQGLYEQYF. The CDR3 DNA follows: TGTGCCAGCAGCGGACAGGGTCTCTACGAGCAGTACTTC.

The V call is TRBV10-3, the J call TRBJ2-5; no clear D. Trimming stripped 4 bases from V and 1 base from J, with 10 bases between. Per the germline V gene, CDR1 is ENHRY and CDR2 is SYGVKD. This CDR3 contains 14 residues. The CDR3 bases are TGTGCCATCAGTGGGGAAAACCGCCAAGAGACCCAGTACTTC. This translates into CAISGENRQETQYF.

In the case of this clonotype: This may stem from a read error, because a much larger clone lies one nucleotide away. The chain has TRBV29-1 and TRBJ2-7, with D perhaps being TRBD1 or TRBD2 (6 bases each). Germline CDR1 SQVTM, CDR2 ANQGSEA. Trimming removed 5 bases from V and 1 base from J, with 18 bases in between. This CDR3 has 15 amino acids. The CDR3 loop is CSVRLRDILSYEQYF. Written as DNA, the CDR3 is TGCAGCGTTAGATTGCGGGACATCCTTTCCTACGAGCAGTACTTC.

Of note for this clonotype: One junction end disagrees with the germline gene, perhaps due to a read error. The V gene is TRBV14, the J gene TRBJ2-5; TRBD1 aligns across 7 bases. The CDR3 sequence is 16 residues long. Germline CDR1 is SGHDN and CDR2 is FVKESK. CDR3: CVSSLLLTGVSETQYF. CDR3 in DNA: TGTGTCAGCAGCCTACTTCTAACAGGGGTTTCAGAGACCCAGTACTTC.

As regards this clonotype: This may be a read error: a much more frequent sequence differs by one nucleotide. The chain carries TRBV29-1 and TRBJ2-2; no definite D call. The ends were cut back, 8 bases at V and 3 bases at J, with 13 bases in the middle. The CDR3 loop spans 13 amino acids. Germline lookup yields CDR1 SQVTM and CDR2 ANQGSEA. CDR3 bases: TGCAGCATTGGTGAGAGATACACCGGGGAGCTGTTTTTT. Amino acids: CSIGERYTGELFF.

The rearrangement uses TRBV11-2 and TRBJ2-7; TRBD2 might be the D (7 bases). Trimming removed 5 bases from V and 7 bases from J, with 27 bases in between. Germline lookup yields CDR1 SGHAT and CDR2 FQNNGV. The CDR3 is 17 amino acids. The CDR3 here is CASSPVRGGDIGMEQYF. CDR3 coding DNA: TGTGCCAGCAGCCCCGTTAGGGGGGGGGACATAGGTATGGAGCAGTACTTC. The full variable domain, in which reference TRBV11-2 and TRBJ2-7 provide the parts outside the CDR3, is EAGVAQSPRYKIIEKRQSVAFWCNPISGHATLYWYQQILGQGPKLLIQFQNNGVVDDSQLPKDRFSAERLKGVDSTLKIQPAKLEDSAVYLCASSPVRGGDIGMEQYFGPGTRLTVT.